The 14 T cell receptor beta chains presented below share a single source sample, sequenced in a study of T cells after yellow fever vaccination. TCRdb ran MiXCR on the 5' RACE reads and lists one entry per CDR3 protein. The sample contains under 700,000 distinct CDR3 sequences, about 15% of which appear only once. Material: PBMCs, obtained about 5 days after the first yellow fever vaccination. These receptor sequences come from a man aged 18 to 35 who received the YFV17D yellow fever vaccine.

In this sample, this clonotype turned up a few times. The CDR3 is CASSPGLRAGEQYV. The CDR3 nucleotides read TGTGCCAGCAGCCCCGGTCTGAGGGCGGGTGAGCAGTACGTC. V gene TRBV27 combines with J gene TRBJ2-7; the D gene is possibly TRBD2 (5 bases). Germline assignment: CDR1 MNHEY and CDR2 SMNVEV (reference sequence). V was clipped by 6 bases and J by 7 bases, with 19 bases between them. The CDR3 runs 14 residues.

The sample holds many counts of this clonotype. The CDR3 DNA reads as TGCGCCAGCAGCCGAGACAGGGGGGCATACGAGCAGTACTTC. Translation gives CASSRDRGAYEQYF. This chain connects TRBV4-3 to TRBJ2-7; 9 bases align to TRBD1. The CDR3 has 14 residues. Germline V gene sequence: CDR1 LGHNA, CDR2 YSLEER. J gave up 4 bases and V 4 bases, and 5 bases lay outside the gene matches.

The rearrangement uses TRBV28 and TRBJ2-5; D possibly corresponds to TRBD2 (6 bases). The CDR3 is 15 residues long. Trimming stripped 7 bases from V and 2 bases from J, with 17 bases between. Germline CDR1 MDHEN, CDR2 SYDVKM. In DNA form, the CDR3 reads TGTGCCAGCAAGAGGCCATACGGGGGTCAAGAGACCCAGTACTTC. Its protein is CASKRPYGGQETQYF.

In nucleotides, the CDR3 is TGTGCCAGCAGCGCCCTCCCCCCTCTGTCCACCTGGAGCACTGAAGCTTTCTTT. This sequence encodes CASSALPPLSTWSTEAFF. This rearrangement joins TRBV9 to TRBJ1-1; D remains ambiguous. The length of the CDR3 is 18 residues. Germline V gene lookup returns CDR1 SGDLS and CDR2 YYNGEE. Trimming cost V 3 bases and J 4 bases, with 25 bases left between them.

This clonotype was recorded at least ten times. The CDR3 nucleotides are TGCGCCAGCAGCTTTACGGGGTTGGAGACCCAGTACTTC. It codes for CASSFTGLETQYF. The rearrangement joins TRBV5-1 to TRBJ2-5; D perhaps matches TRBD2 (5 bases). Between the trimmed V and J ends, which lost 2 bases and 5 bases, there was a span of 10 bases. Germline assignment: CDR1 SGHRS and CDR2 YFSETQ. CDR3 length: 13 amino acids.

This clonotype turned up a few times. The chain uses TRBV19 and TRBJ2-7; TRBD2 might be the D (6 bases). Germline CDR1 reads LNHDA; CDR2 reads SQIVND (reference sequence). This CDR3 region has 14 residues. The V end was cut by 5 bases, the J end by 1 base, with 12 bases between. CDR3 nucleotide sequence: TGTGCCAGTAGTCCAGGAGGGGCTTCCTACGAGCAGTACTTC. Its protein product is CASSPGGASYEQYF.

This clonotype came up a few times. This chain joins TRBV27 and TRBJ2-7; TRBD1 aligns across 9 bases. Losses at the gene ends were 6 bases for V and 4 bases for J; bases not matched to a gene: 4. Germline V lookup: CDR1 MNHEY, CDR2 SMNVEV (reference sequence). The CDR3 runs to 13 residues. The CDR3 nucleotides read TGTGCCAGCAGCCGGGGGACAGGGTACGAGCAGTACTTC. This gives the protein CASSRGTGYEQYF.

In this sample, this clonotype turned up a few times. The rearrangement joins TRBV5-6 to TRBJ2-5; maybe TRBD1 (7 bases). Germline V lookup: CDR1 SGHDT, CDR2 YYEEEE. V lost 5 bases, J lost 5 bases, and 16 bases lay in between. CDR3 size: 14 residues. The DNA of the CDR3 is TGTGCCAGCAGGCGAGAGGGGGCGGGGGAGACCCAGTACTTC. Residues: CASRREGAGETQYF.

V usage is TRBV7-2 and J usage is TRBJ1-1; a possible D gene is TRBD1 (5 bases). CDR3 length equals 16 residues. Per the germline V gene, CDR1 is SGHTA and CDR2 is FQGNSA. Trimming cost V 1 base and J 0 bases, with 12 bases left between them. CDR3 nucleotides: TGTGCCAGCAGCTTAGTCCCGGGACGGATGAACACTGAAGCTTTCTTT. It encodes CASSLVPGRMNTEAFF.

The chain recombines TRBV27 with TRBJ2-2, with 8 nucleotides matching TRBD1. The V and J ends lost 6 bases and 3 bases, in that order; junction bases with no gene match: 12. The germline V gene encodes CDR1 MNHEY and CDR2 SMNVEV (reference sequence). The CDR3 has 17 residues. The CDR3 DNA reads TGTGCCAGCAGCCTCAGGGGGCGCTCGGATTACACCGGGGAGCTGTTTTTT. Its protein product is CASSLRGRSDYTGELFF.

The chain is built from TRBV6-5 and TRBJ2-7; a possible D gene is TRBD1 (6 bases). The CDR3 sequence is 13 residues long. Germline V gene lookup returns CDR1 MNHEY and CDR2 SVGAGI. V was shortened by 4 bases and J by 4 bases, with 11 bases between the two germline ends. DNA for the CDR3: TGTGCCAGCAGTTCCTCACAGGGTTACGAGCAGTACGTC. Translation: CASSSSQGYEQYV.

This clonotype was observed a handful of times. The chain uses TRBV6-5 and TRBJ2-3; 9 positions agree with TRBD1. The germline V gene encodes CDR1 MNHEY and CDR2 SVGAGI. This CDR3 region has 19 residues. V was pared by 0 bases and J by 0 bases, with 10 bases of the junction left unmatched. As DNA, the CDR3 is TGTGCCAGCAGTTACTCGGGGACAGGGCCCTGGATTAGCACAGATACGCAGTATTTT. It is translated as CASSYSGTGPWISTDTQYF.

The chain links TRBV29-1 to TRBJ1-1; D is ambiguous. Germline-derived CDR1 and CDR2 are SQVTM and ANQGSEA. The length of the CDR3 is 14 residues. Trimming took 1 base from V and 0 from J, leaving 9 bases between them. The CDR3 sequence: CSVEARRLNTEAFF. The CDR3 DNA follows: TGCAGCGTTGAAGCAAGGAGGTTGAACACTGAAGCTTTCTTT. The variable domain in full, completed from reference TRBV29-1 and TRBJ1-1, reads SAVISQKPSRDICQRGTSLTIQCQVDSQVTMMFWYRQQPGQSLTLIATANQGSEATYESGFVIDKFPISRPNLTFSTLTVSNMSPEDSSIYLCSVEARRLNTEAFFGQGTRLTVV.

The sample holds a few counts of this clonotype. The chain couples TRBV6-7 to TRBJ2-1, with D tentatively TRBD1 (6 bases). TRBV6-7 is an ORF, and what it does is uncertain. The V end lost 0 bases, the J end lost 6 bases, and 12 bases lay between the germline ends. CDR3 length: 15 amino acids. The CDR3 nucleotides read TGTGCCAGCAGTTACTCAGGGGAACAGGGCAATGAGCAGTTCTTC. Amino acid sequence: CASSYSGEQGNEQFF.